This T cell receptor (beta chain) was captured by sequencing in a study of cytomegalovirus exposure and HLA in healthy donors. General observations from the study: Apparent HLA restriction characterized most CMV-associated TCR beta chains in a later analysis.

This clone turned up a few times. Its target is not known. A multiplex PCR was run with 60 Vbeta primers and 13 Jbeta primers. Here immunoSEQ multiplex PCR was the method, and the copy in TCRdb shows in-frame clones only, minus some. The top ten hold about 1.9% of the sample, which has about 160,000 clones, around four fifths seen once. CDR1 and CDR2 from the germline V gene are GTSNPN and SVGIG (reference sequence). Trimming pared 3 bases from V and 1 base from J, leaving 13 bases between. This CDR3 is built from 15 residues. The sample consisted of PBMCs. The sequence was obtained from a woman in her late teens or twenties in good health and CMV-seronegative. The chain carries TRBV30 and TRBJ1-3; D is undetermined. The CDR3 DNA sequence: TGTGCCTGGAGCCCCCTCGGGATATCTGGAAACACCATATATTTT. Translating it yields CAWSPLGISGNTIYF.